This note documents a single T cell receptor beta chain sequence. Its recognized antigen is unknown. Per-nucleotide qualities are absent, and no much larger clonotype sits a single base away. Inclusive of the bounding cysteine and phenylalanine, the CDR3 is 13 residues long. This entry keeps only the CDR3 DNA: 39 bases, framed from base 1. V and J are truncated by 10 bases and 10 bases respectively, leaving an intervening sequence of 20 bases. Whole blood was collected in K2EDTA tubes by collaborating institutions according to the institutions' own protocols. Collaborator samples were shipped for TCRbeta analysis as frozen whole blood, isolated PBMCs, or DNA extracted from either sample type. This record belongs to a study of blood T cell repertoires in COVID-19 (dated by TCRdb to 2020 to 2021). Regarding the study in general: Samples covering the acute and convalescent phases of COVID-19 were provided by collaborators in the United States, Italy and Spain. Samples came from the ongoing ImmuneRACE study (first 160 participants) plus 1,254 subjects from 6 global collaborators. The dataset comprised deeply sampled blood TCRbeta repertoires from subjects exposed to, actively infected with, or recovered from COVID-19. Where available, HLA class I and class II types were taken from metadata supplied by the sample provider and were not determined by assay-based typing. A freely available public database, intended as a resource for researchers studying the immune response to SARS-CoV-2, is where the repertoires were released. The prospective study material was composed of cDNA or gDNA derived from T cells, B-cell-depleted T cells, or PBMCs. Sample metadata almost always included a de-identified subject ID, COVID-19 status, age in years and sex. Study-level results and caveats: The amount of clinical and demographic metadata varied by source and participant and was provided uncurated.

TCRbeta CDR3 regions were amplified from genomic DNA using the immunoSEQ Assay, a bias-controlled multiplex PCR. The original pipeline was this. Within the assay, amplification of reference gene primers was used to estimate how many nucleated cells each sample contained. To quantify the absolute abundance of each unique TCRbeta CDR3 rearrangement, sequence reads were collapsed and filtered. Productive Simpson clonality was computed per sample as the square root of Simpson's diversity index over productive rearrangements. TCRdb holds this immuneACCESS table with in-frame rearrangements only. Some clones are missing; in checked studies, unresolved V genes explain under half, and the rest has no known cause. V and J calls and clone size are copied from that table; D and trimming were computed from the DNA. For this sample there are roughly 140,000 clones; about 87% appear just once. The ten largest account for 28% of the sample.

The chain employs TRBV12-3 or TRBV12-4 and TRBJ2-1, with a weak D call of TRBD1 (6 bases match). The clonotype was recovered from a human donor in a cohort sampled during active COVID-19. Sequenced material: peripheral blood. The CDR3 protein sequence reads: CAISGEWKGEQFF. The base sequence is TGTGCCATTTCAGGGGAGTGGAAAGGAGAGCAGTTCTTC.